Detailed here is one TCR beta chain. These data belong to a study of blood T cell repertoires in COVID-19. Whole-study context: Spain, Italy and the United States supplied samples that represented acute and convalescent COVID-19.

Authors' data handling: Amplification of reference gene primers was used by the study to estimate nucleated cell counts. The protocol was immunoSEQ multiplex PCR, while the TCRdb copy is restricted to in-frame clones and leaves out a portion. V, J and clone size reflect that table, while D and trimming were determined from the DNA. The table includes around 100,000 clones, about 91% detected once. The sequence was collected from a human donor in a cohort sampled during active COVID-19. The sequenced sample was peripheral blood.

CDR3 protein: CASSQLAGSSYEQYF. The CDR3 nucleotides read TGTGCCAGCAGCCAACTAGCGGGAAGCTCCTACGAGCAGTACTTC. This chain connects TRBV4-2 to TRBJ2-7; 9 nucleotides match TRBD2. Trimming at V came to 2 bases and at J to 0 bases, leaving 2 bases not matched to a gene. Germline-derived CDR1 and CDR2 are LGHNA and YNFKEQ. The CDR3 spans 15 residues.